This T cell receptor (beta chain) came from a study of T cell repertoires in cytomegalovirus infection. Study-level results: Dominating the ex vivo response were HLA-C-restricted CMV-specific TCR beta clonotypes.

Only a few counts were recorded for this clonotype. Its antigen is undetermined. TCRdb used MiXCR to reprocess the reads, holding one entry per CDR3 protein. The top ten clones hold 48% of a sample with some 500,000 distinct CDR3 sequences, about 40% of them seen once. The sequence was obtained from a human donor in good health (CMV status not recorded). Some clones in this sample may be carry-over from other donors' samples. The specimen was cultured PBMCs, collected from culture after CMV antigen stimulation.

The CDR3 sequence is CASSFRAENTEAFF. The DNA of the CDR3 is TGTGCCAGCAGCTTCAGGGCCGAGAACACTGAAGCTTTCTTT. The rearrangement joins TRBV7-8 to TRBJ1-1; D might be TRBD1 (5 bases). V lost 3 bases and J lost 1, with 9 bases in between. Germline V CDR1 and CDR2: SGHVS, FQNEAQ. CDR3 length: 14 residues.